The rows below give T cell receptor beta chains drawn from one sample of a study of T-cell reconstitution after alpha-beta-depleted transplantation in children. In TCRdb, the PCR reads were re-called with MiXCR into one record per CDR3 protein. The sample records approximately 350,000 distinct CDR3 sequences, under 13% being singletons. The sequencing here drew on PBMCs from the stem cell graft donor, taken from the stem cell graft. These TCRs come from a human donor who donated a stem cell graft to a child with acute lymphoblastic leukemia. Both conserved end residues are part of each CDR3. D genes are given only for firm matches. Clone size appears in some rows only: once, few, many, or a class for an expanded clone.

D gene | J gene | CDR3 length | clone size | V gene | CDR3 protein | CDR3 DNA
TRBD1 | TRBJ2-3 | 16 | NA | TRBV28 | CASRHPQTGGRDTQYF | TGTGCCAGCAGACACCCGCAGACAGGGGGAAGGGATACGCAGTATTTT
NA | TRBJ2-4 | 16 | many | TRBV4-1 | CASSQGPLRAKNIQYF | TGCGCCAGCAGCCAAGGTCCGTTAAGGGCCAAAAACATTCAGTACTTC
TRBD1 | TRBJ1-2 | 15 | few | TRBV4-3 | CASSQDSGTAHGYTF | TGCGCCAGCAGCCAAGATTCCGGGACAGCTCATGGCTACACCTTC
TRBD1 | TRBJ2-7 | 13 | NA | TRBV9 | CASSVAGGTEQYF | TGTGCCAGCAGCGTGGCAGGGGGTACCGAGCAGTACTTC
TRBD2 | TRBJ2-3 | 15 | many | TRBV12-3/TRBV12-4 | CASSNSTSGTDTQYF | TGTGCCAGCAGTAACTCGACTAGCGGAACAGATACGCAGTATTTT
TRBD2 | TRBJ2-7 | 17 | many | TRBV20-1 | CSAISPRAGGSSYEQYF | TGCAGTGCTATCTCGCCCCGAGCGGGAGGGAGCTCCTACGAGCAGTACTTC
NA | TRBJ2-2 | 16 | NA | TRBV19 | CASSTLNSGNTGELFF | TGTGCCAGTAGTACCCTTAATAGCGGGAACACCGGGGAGCTGTTTTTT
NA | TRBJ1-2 | 12 | few | TRBV28 | CASSLPSTGYTF | TGTGCCAGCAGTTTGCCTTCGACTGGCTACACCTTC
NA | TRBJ1-4 | 11 | few | TRBV25-1 | CASTGNEKLFF | TGTGCCAGCACGGGTAATGAAAAACTGTTTTTT
NA | TRBJ2-1 | 12 | NA | TRBV28 | CASSWAGGEQFF | TGTGCCAGCAGTTGGGCGGGTGGTGAGCAGTTCTTC
NA | TRBJ2-7 | 14 | few | TRBV4-2 | CASSHPGQGREQYF | TGTGCCAGCAGCCACCCCGGCCAGGGTAGGGAGCAGTACTTC
TRBD1 | TRBJ1-2 | 16 | few | TRBV5-8 | CASSLDRGRPNYGYTF | TGTGCCAGCAGCTTGGACAGGGGAAGACCTAACTATGGCTACACCTTC
NA | TRBJ1-2 | 15 | NA | TRBV18 | CASSAQGATNYGYTF | TGTGCCAGCTCAGCCCAGGGAGCCACTAACTATGGCTACACCTTC
NA | TRBJ2-5 | 13 | NA | TRBV12-3/TRBV12-4 | CASRTDGQETQYF | TGTGCCAGCAGAACGGACGGTCAAGAGACCCAGTACTTC
TRBD1 | TRBJ2-7 | 14 | many | TRBV9 | CASSAGGLSYEQYF | TGTGCCAGCAGCGCAGGGGGCCTATCCTACGAGCAGTACTTC
NA | TRBJ2-2 | 16 | NA | TRBV7-6 | CASSFGAGGGAGELFF | TGTGCCAGCAGCTTCGGTGCCGGAGGCGGGGCCGGGGAGCTGTTTTTT
TRBD1 | TRBJ1-1 | 15 | NA | TRBV6-1 | CASSERDRGITEAFF | TGTGCCAGCAGTGAACGTGACAGGGGAATCACTGAAGCTTTCTTT
TRBD2 | TRBJ2-3 | 17 | NA | TRBV20-1 | CSASGTGTSGTTDTQYF | TGCAGTGCTAGTGGAACCGGGACTAGCGGTACCACAGATACGCAGTATTTT
TRBD1 | TRBJ2-7 | 15 | NA | TRBV5-1 | CASSFPGQGAYEQYF | TGCGCCAGCAGCTTCCCGGGACAGGGGGCCTACGAGCAGTACTTC
NA | TRBJ1-5 | 13 | NA | TRBV30 | CAWSARDGQPQHF | TGTGCCTGGAGTGCCAGGGACGGGCAGCCCCAGCATTTT